These 18 T cell receptor beta chains were sequenced from one sample in a study of T cell clonality in common variable immunodeficiency. Study-wide findings and caveats: In common variable immunodeficiency, TCR beta chains reportedly carried fewer deletions and N-nucleotide insertions.

These receptors' antigens are unknown. Repertoires were generated with immunoSEQ multiplex PCR, while TCRdb's copy carries only in-frame clones and drops some. Sampling found 32,000 or so clones, none seen once. The sequencing sample was made of peripheral blood mononuclear cells. These TCRs come from a human donor with common variable immunodeficiency.

This clone was seen many times. The read stops 3 residues short of the end of the CDR3; the missing end is completed from the germline J gene. V and J are TRBV2 and TRBJ2-7; D is ambiguous. CDR3 length: 11 amino acids. Germline loops: CDR1 SNHLY, CDR2 FYNNEI. Trimming removed 5 bases at V and 3 bases at J, with 5 bases between. The CDR3 sequence is CASSPNYEQYF. CDR3 bases read: TGTGCCAGCAGTCCCAACTACGAG.

This clone was counted at least ten times. The read halts 3 residues ahead of the CDR3 end, with the missing end drawn from the germline J gene. The chain employs TRBV23-1 and TRBJ1-1; 8 positions match TRBD1. TRBV23-1 is an ORF for which the function is uncertain. Unmatched junction bases numbered 9, after V lost 6 bases and J lost 6 bases. The CDR3 is 14 residues long. CDR3 loop: CASRTGERDSEAFF. The sequenced CDR3 bases are TGCGCCAGCAGGACAGGGGAGCGAGATTCTGAA.

Details on this clone: The CDR3 end lies 3 residues beyond the end of the read and is filled in from the germline J gene. The chain carries TRBV7-3 and TRBJ1-1, with TRBD1 matching 10 bases. V lost 5 bases and J lost 1; bases outside the gene matches: 7. The CDR3 consists of 16 residues. In germline, CDR1 is SGHTA, CDR2 FQGTGA. The sequenced part of the CDR3 DNA is TGTGCCAGCAGCCCATGGGACAGGGGCCCGAACACTGAA. Residues: CASSPWDRGPNTE. The full CDR3 reads CASSPWDRGPNTEAFF.

This clone was observed a handful of times. The CDR3 end is not reached by the read, which stops 3 residues before it; the germline J gene fills it in. The J gene is TRBJ2-5, the V gene TRBV14; TRBD1 is a possible D gene (6 bases). The germline gives CDR1 SGHDN, CDR2 FVKESK. Deletions cut 0 bases from V and 7 bases from J, with 9 bases between. This CDR3 comprises 13 residues. This CDR3 reads CASSQDLGATQYF. The CDR3 DNA, read in part, is TGTGCCAGCAGCCAAGATCTGGGGGCGACC.

Comment on this clone: Read coverage stops 3 residues before the CDR3 terminus; the germline J gene supplies the remainder. The V gene is TRBV6-1, the J gene TRBJ1-6, with D uncertain. With 3 bases removed from V and 5 bases from J, the gap between germline ends came to 14 bases. The CDR3 extends over 16 amino acids. The germline gives CDR1 MNHNS, CDR2 SASEGT. CDR3 sequence reads: CASSERPMPNNSPLHF. The sequenced CDR3 bases are TGTGCCAGCAGTGAGCGTCCGATGCCCAATAATTCACCC.

There are a few counts of this clone. The read gets to within 3 residues of the CDR3 end, and the germline J gene fills in the rest. V usage is TRBV19 and J usage is TRBJ2-1; 14 bases are a match to TRBD2. J lost 7 bases, V lost 8 bases, and 4 bases had no gene match. Germline lookup yields CDR1 LNHDA and CDR2 SQIVND (reference sequence). The CDR3 runs 14 residues. CDR3 sequence reads: CASSTSGGANEQFF. The sequenced part of the CDR3 DNA is TGTGCCAGTTCGACTAGCGGGGGGGCTAATGAG.

This clone was found a few times. The read ends 3 residues before the CDR3 terminus; that terminus is restored from the germline J gene. The chain joins TRBV5-1 to TRBJ2-7; the match to TRBD1 covers 9 bases. Germline values: CDR1 SGHRS, CDR2 YFSETQ. The CDR3 is made up of 14 amino acids. V dropped 6 bases and J dropped 3; count of bases not matched to a gene: 7. The sequenced CDR3 bases are TGCGCCAGCACCGATTCGACAGGGGGCTACGAG. Its translation is CASTDSTGGYE. The whole CDR3 reads CASTDSTGGYEQYF.

A word on this clone: The DNA ends 3 residues before the CDR3 does, and the rest of the CDR3 is filled in from the germline J gene. This specimen includes other DNA sequences encoding the same CDR3. The chain is built from TRBV18 and TRBJ1-2, with TRBD1 matching 9 bases. The CDR3 has 14 residues. Germline V gene lookup returns CDR1 KGHSH and CDR2 LQKENI. The part of the CDR3 DNA that was read is TGTGCCAGCTCACCTTCCGGGACAGGGCCCTTC. Encoded protein: CASSPSGTGPF. Given in full, the CDR3 is CASSPSGTGPFYTF. Complete variable domain (other parts from reference TRBV18 and TRBJ1-2): NAGVMQNPRHLVRRRGQEARLRCSPMKGHSHVYWYRQLPEEGLKFMVYLQKENIIDESGMPKERFSAEFPKEGPSILRIQQVVRGDSAAYFCASSPSGTGPFYTFGSGTRLTVV.

This clone was seen many times. The read ends 3 residues early relative to the CDR3; the germline J gene fills the gap. The chain employs TRBV19 and TRBJ1-3; 7 bases are a match to TRBD1. After removal of 6 bases from V and 8 bases from J, the junction contained 10 bases not matched to a gene. The V gene's germline CDR1 is LNHDA and CDR2 SQIVND (reference sequence). The CDR3 sequence is 14 residues long. CDR3 residues: CASSTGAQLDTIYF. CDR3 DNA (partial): TGTGCCAGTAGCACAGGGGCACAATTGGACACC.

This clone was found a few times. Coverage ceases 3 residues before the CDR3 finishes, and the germline J gene fills in the end. This chain uses TRBV30 with TRBJ2-5; a weak D match, TRBD2 (7 bases). The V end was cut by 0 bases, the J end by 1 base, with 15 bases between. The germline CDR1 and CDR2 sequences are GTSNPN and SVGIG (reference sequence). This CDR3 has 16 residues. The CDR3 spells CAWSVGGAQGQETQYF. The sequenced part of the CDR3 DNA is TGTGCCTGGAGTGTGGGGGGGGCCCAGGGCCAAGAGACC.

As concerns this clone: The read comes to an end 3 residues before the CDR3 does, leaving the germline J gene to fill in the end. V and J are TRBV7-7 and TRBJ1-5; TRBD1 might be the D (5 bases). The CDR3 sequence is 15 residues long. Germline CDR1 reads SSHAT; CDR2 reads FNYEAQ (reference sequence). Trimming left V 1 base short and J 7 bases short, with 14 bases between. The CDR3 reads CASSLVRGSEQPQHF. The sequenced part of the CDR3 DNA is TGTGCCAGCAGCTTAGTAAGGGGTTCTGAGCAGCCC.

In this sample, this clone turned up a few times. The CDR3 bases that were read are TGTGCCAGTAGTACCCGGACTGCTCCAAAGGAAAAA. Translating gives CASSTRTAPKEK. The whole CDR3 is CASSTRTAPKEKLFF. The V call is TRBV19, the J call TRBJ1-4; unclear D gene. Coverage ceases 3 residues before the CDR3 finishes, and the germline J gene fills in the end. CDR3 length: 15 amino acids. V lost 4 bases, J lost 8 bases, and 17 bases lay in between. The germline gives CDR1 LNHDA, CDR2 SQIVND (reference sequence).

Remarks on this clone: The read terminates 3 residues ahead of where the CDR3 ends, so the germline J gene completes it. The gene calls are TRBV5-6 and TRBJ1-2; D gene unclear. The length of the CDR3 is 13 residues. Germline CDR1 reads SGHDT; CDR2 reads YYEEEE. Trimming removed 1 base at V and 0 bases at J, with 4 bases between. Here the CDR3 reads CASSLTSNYGYTF. CDR3 DNA (partial): TGTGCCAGCAGCTTGACATCTAACTATGGC.

This clone was detected ten times or more. Coverage ceases 3 residues before the CDR3 finishes, and the germline J gene fills in the end. V gene TRBV29-1 combines with J gene TRBJ2-7; tentatively, D is TRBD2 (6 bases). Germline V gene data show CDR1 as SQVTM and CDR2 as ANQGSEA. The CDR3 is 11 amino acids. V lost 0 bases, J lost 6 bases, and 6 bases lay in between. The CDR3 DNA, read in part, is TGCAGCGTTGAAGAGGGGGGCGAG. Its translation is CSVEEGGE. The whole CDR3 is CSVEEGGEQYF.

Notes on this clone: Coverage ceases 3 residues before the CDR3 finishes, and the germline J gene fills in the end. This rearrangement joins TRBV20-1 to TRBJ2-3; TRBD2 agrees at 7 bases. Trimming cost V 5 bases and J 4 bases; bases outside gene matches: 3. From germline, CDR1 is DFQATT and CDR2 SNEGSKA (reference sequence). The CDR3 runs 12 residues. The CDR3: CSAGGVADTQYF. The sequenced part of the CDR3 DNA is TGCAGTGCTGGGGGGGTCGCAGATACG.

This clone was detected ten times or more. CDR3: CASSEAAGSYNSPLHF. The part of the CDR3 DNA that was read is TGTGCCAGCAGTGAAGCGGCAGGATCCTATAATTCACCC. The chain employs TRBV2 and TRBJ1-6; D gene unclear. Read data end 3 residues before the CDR3 end; the end is taken from the germline J gene. The CDR3 covers 16 residues. Trimming removed 0 bases from V and 1 base from J, with 7 bases in between. Looked up from germline, CDR1 is SNHLY and CDR2 is FYNNEI.

This clone has more than one count but fewer than ten. The read ends 3 residues early relative to the CDR3; the germline J gene fills the gap. J is TRBJ1-1 and V is TRBV19, with a possible D match to TRBD1 (5 bases). This CDR3 spans 17 amino acids. Germline CDR1 and CDR2: LNHDA and SQIVND (reference sequence). Trimming cost V 3 bases and J 2 bases, with 19 bases left between them. CDR3: CASSMLQSGARNTEAFF. CDR3 DNA, as far as it was read: TGTGCCAGTAGTATGCTCCAAAGCGGGGCCCGAAACACTGAA.

As regards this clone: The DNA ends 3 residues before the CDR3 does, and the rest of the CDR3 is filled in from the germline J gene. The J gene is TRBJ1-2, the V gene TRBV2, with 8 bases matching TRBD1. CDR1 SNHLY and CDR2 FYNNEI come from the germline V gene. The CDR3 is made up of 14 amino acids. CDR3 bases read: TGTGCCAGCAGTGCGATGGGACAGGACCGCGGC. Amino acid sequence: CASSAMGQDRG. The full CDR3 sequence reads CASSAMGQDRGYTF.